This section outlines one T cell receptor (beta chain) sequence together with its context. The data were taken from a study of blood T cell repertoires in COVID-19. V trimming: 2 bases; J trimming: 3 bases; junction bases outside the gene matches: 4. The CDR3 is made up of 17 amino acids. Germline V lookup: CDR1 LGHNA, CDR2 YNFKEQ. Authors' analysis steps: Scientists estimated how many nucleated cells there were by amplifying reference gene primers. The assay was immunoSEQ multiplex PCR, and TCRdb's table has in-frame clones only and misses some. V and J calls and clone size come straight from that table; D and trimming were deduced from the DNA. The sample has approximately 230,000 clones; more than 80% are singletons.

This chain links TRBV4-2 with TRBJ2-2; TRBD1 matches 12 bases. The receptor comes from a man aged 25 to 40 who had recovered from COVID-19. Sequenced input: peripheral blood. CDR3 DNA: TGTGCCAGCAGCCAACTGGGACAGGGGGCTGACACCGGGGAGCTGTTTTTT. It specifies CASSQLGQGADTGELFF.